This T cell receptor (beta chain) was identified during a study of T cell repertoires in aging, cancer and after chemotherapy. Study context: Patients with chronic lymphocytic leukemia were sampled before and after fludarabine- or bendamustine-based chemotherapy. Study outcomes and limitations: Compared with age-matched healthy donors, untreated hematological or solid cancer patients showed higher blood TCR clonality.

By sample share, this clonotype is medium-sized. Antigen specificity is unknown. V lost 8 bases and J lost 0, with 11 bases in between. Germline V CDR1 and CDR2: MNHNY, SVGAGI (reference sequence). The CDR3 runs to 15 residues. Multiplex touch-down PCR with TRB-A/B primers amplified rearranged V-D-J TRB sequences. TCRdb reprocessed the multiplex PCR reads with MiXCR, giving one entry per CDR3 protein. This sample has about 570 distinct CDR3 sequences, with around a sixth found just once. TCR beta rearrangements were amplified from peripheral blood genomic DNA. The sample taken for sequencing was blood. The TCR was taken from a human donor with a blood cancer. The V and J genes are TRBV6-6 and TRBJ1-6; D gene unclear. The CDR3 sequence is CASGSSDSYNSPLHF. Here the CDR3 DNA reads TGTGCCAGCGGATCCAGCGACTCCTATAATTCACCCCTCCACTTT.